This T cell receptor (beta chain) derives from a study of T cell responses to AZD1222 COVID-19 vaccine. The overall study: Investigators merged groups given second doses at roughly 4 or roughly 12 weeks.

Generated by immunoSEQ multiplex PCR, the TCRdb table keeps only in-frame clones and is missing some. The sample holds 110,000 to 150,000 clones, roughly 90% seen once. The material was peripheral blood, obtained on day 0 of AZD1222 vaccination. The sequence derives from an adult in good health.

As DNA, the CDR3 is TGTGCCACCAGCAGTCTCTCAGGGAGCAATCAGCCCCAGCATTTT. Its translation is CATSSLSGSNQPQHF. V and J are TRBV15 and TRBJ1-5, with D possibly matching TRBD1 (5 bases). This CDR3 comprises 15 residues. Trimming left V 3 bases short and J 1 base short, with 10 bases between. The V gene's germline CDR1 is LNHNV and CDR2 YYDKDF (reference sequence).